These 32 T cell receptor beta chains share one sample of origin, sequenced in a study of blood T cell repertoires in COVID-19. Generated by immunoSEQ multiplex PCR, the TCRdb table keeps only in-frame clones and is missing some. The table lists fewer than 200,000 clones, approximately 90% of them singletons. The sample was peripheral blood. The receptors here all came from a man in his sixties with active or convalescent COVID-19.

This clone has just a few counts. The chain recombines TRBV6-5 with TRBJ1-1, with 9 nucleotides matching TRBD1. CDR1 and CDR2 (germline): MNHEY, SVGAGI. The CDR3 extends over 13 amino acids. V was pared by 7 bases and J by 4 bases, with 4 bases of the junction left unmatched. CDR3 DNA sequence: TGTGCCAGCACCCGGGACAGGGCCACTGAAGCTTTCTTT. This sequence encodes CASTRDRATEAFF.

This clone has just one count. V usage is TRBV10-1 and J usage is TRBJ1-2; D may be TRBD1 (5 bases). CDR1 WNHNN and CDR2 SYGVQD come from the germline V gene (reference sequence). V lost 3 bases, J lost 2 bases, and 19 bases lay in between. The CDR3 sequence is 17 residues long. For the CDR3, the DNA is TGCGCCAGCAGTGAAAGGCCTGGGGCCGTACTCAACTATGGCTACACCTTC. It translates to CASSERPGAVLNYGYTF.

The chain recombines TRBV12-5 with TRBJ1-1, with D perhaps matching TRBD1 (5 bases). CDR1 is LGHNT, CDR2 FRNRAP, per germline. CDR3 length equals 18 residues. Trimming took off 0 bases at V and 4 bases at J, with 21 bases between the two ends. CDR3 nucleotides: TGTGCTAGTGGTTTGGTACTTCCCCGCGGGGGACTGGTCACTGAAGCTTTCTTT. This encodes CASGLVLPRGGLVTEAFF.

Notes on this clone: Other DNA sequences of this sample code for an identical CDR3. The chain couples TRBV12-3 or TRBV12-4 to TRBJ1-2; D ambiguous. There are 13 residues in the CDR3. Trimming removed 6 bases from V and 8 bases from J, with 16 bases in between. DNA for the CDR3: TGTGCCAGCAGCCTGGCAGGTGGGTCCGGCTACACCTTC. Translated: CASSLAGGSGYTF.

The V gene is TRBV19, the J gene TRBJ1-2; D gene uncertain. CDR3 length: 11 residues. Trimming shortened V by 1 base and J by 7 bases, and 4 bases separated the two germline ends. Germline V lookup: CDR1 LNHDA, CDR2 SQIVND (reference sequence). CDR3 residues: CASSIASGYTF. The CDR3 region has the DNA TGTGCCAGTAGTATAGCATCTGGCTACACCTTC.

This chain links TRBV18 with TRBJ1-5, with TRBD1 matching over 7 bases. Germline CDR1 KGHSH, CDR2 LQKENI. The CDR3 has 16 residues. J gave up 0 bases and V 1 base, and 3 bases lay outside the gene matches. The CDR3 is CASSPQGALSNQPQHF. As DNA, the CDR3 is TGTGCCAGCTCACCACAGGGGGCCCTTAGCAATCAGCCCCAGCATTTT.

V and J are TRBV10-3 and TRBJ2-2; TRBD2 agrees at 15 bases. Germline V gene lookup returns CDR1 ENHRY and CDR2 SYGVKD. There are 16 residues in the CDR3. Trimming at V came to 4 bases and at J to 5 bases, leaving 2 bases not matched to a gene. The CDR3 nucleotides are TGTGCCATCAGTGTTGGGACTAGCGGGGGGACCGGGGAGCTGTTTTTT. Translated, it gives CAISVGTSGGTGELFF.

Note on this clone: Different DNA sequences within this sample yield the same CDR3. The chain combines TRBV9 with TRBJ2-1; 11 nucleotides line up with TRBD1. The V segment lost 0 bases and the J segment 7 bases; nucleotides outside the gene matches: 3. The CDR3 covers 15 residues. Germline V gives CDR1 SGDLS, CDR2 YYNGEE. CDR3 bases: TGTGCCAGCAGCGTAGTCGGGACAGGGGGGAATGAGCAGTTCTTC. Translating gives CASSVVGTGGNEQFF.

CDR3 nucleotides: TGTGCCAGCAGTGTACCGGGGTGGGATGGCTACACCTTC. This codes for CASSVPGWDGYTF. The J gene is TRBJ1-2, the V gene TRBV25-1; D remains unclear. CDR3 size: 13 residues. Trimming left V 4 bases short and J 6 bases short, with 12 bases between. Germline V lookup: CDR1 MGHDK, CDR2 SYGVNS.

The V and J genes are TRBV2 and TRBJ1-5, with 9 bases lining up with TRBD1. CDR3 length: 15 amino acids. V dropped 6 bases and J dropped 0; count of bases not matched to a gene: 3. Germline V gene sequence: CDR1 SNHLY, CDR2 FYNNEI. The CDR3 nucleotides are TGTGCCAGCAGCCAACAGGGGGCTAGCAATCAGCCCCAGCATTTT. Protein: CASSQQGASNQPQHF.

V is TRBV28 and J is TRBJ2-1; possible D gene TRBD1, 5 bases. Germline V gene sequence: CDR1 MDHEN, CDR2 SYDVKM. V dropped 5 bases and J dropped 9 bases, with 17 bases sitting between them. CDR3 length equals 14 residues. In DNA form, the CDR3 reads TGTGCCAGCAGTCCCCCTCATAGGGGCGGTGAGCAGTTCTTC. Encoded protein: CASSPPHRGGEQFF.

For the CDR3, the DNA is TGTGCCAGCAGCCTAGGGACAGGGAGCAATGAGCAGTTCTTC. It encodes CASSLGTGSNEQFF. This rearrangement joins TRBV7-9 to TRBJ2-1; 9 bases align to TRBD1. The germline V gene encodes CDR1 SEHNR and CDR2 FQNEAQ (reference sequence). V lost 5 bases to trimming and J lost 6 bases; unmatched junction nucleotides: 5. This CDR3 is built from 14 residues.

This clone came up once. The chain couples TRBV11-2 to TRBJ2-5; D not resolved. Germline CDR1 is SGHAT and CDR2 is FQNNGV. The CDR3 spans 13 residues. V was clipped by 8 bases and J by 4 bases, with 14 bases between them. CDR3 loop: CASQEVPGETQYF. The CDR3, as DNA: TGTGCCAGCCAAGAGGTACCTGGAGAGACCCAGTACTTC.

In its sample, this clone was seen once. The chain recombines TRBV6-5 with TRBJ2-7; no definite D call. V was shortened by 0 bases and J by 3 bases, with 15 bases between the two germline ends. From germline, CDR1 is MNHEY and CDR2 SVGAGI. The CDR3 sequence is 16 residues long. The CDR3 DNA reads as TGTGCCAGCAGTTACTCAATTCTCGGGTCCAGCTACGAGCAGTACTTC. It translates to CASSYSILGSSYEQYF.

This chain uses TRBV6-6 with TRBJ2-7; 8 nucleotides align to TRBD1. The CDR3 covers 11 residues. J gave up 7 bases and V 5 bases, and 1 base lay outside the gene matches. Per the germline V gene, CDR1 is MNHNY and CDR2 is SVGAGI (reference sequence). CDR3 amino acids: CASSQGAEQYF. The CDR3 DNA reads TGTGCCAGCAGTCAGGGGGCGGAGCAGTACTTC.

The chain recombines TRBV5-1 with TRBJ2-7; 8 bases are a match to TRBD2. The CDR3 loop spans 14 amino acids. With 4 bases clipped from V and 2 bases from J, the junction kept 5 bases outside the gene matches. CDR1 and CDR2 (germline): SGHRS, YFSETQ. CDR3 amino acids: CASSPSGGPYEQYF. The CDR3 coding sequence is TGCGCCAGCAGCCCAAGCGGGGGACCCTACGAGCAGTACTTC.

The V call is TRBV19, the J call TRBJ1-3, with 7 bases that match TRBD1. This CDR3 is 14 amino acids long. V was clipped by 6 bases and J by 4 bases; unmatched bases: 6. Germline V CDR1 and CDR2: LNHDA, SQIVND (reference sequence). CDR3 region: CASRIQGFGNTIYF. The CDR3 DNA reads TGTGCCAGTAGGATACAGGGGTTCGGAAACACCATATATTTT.

The V gene is TRBV19, the J gene TRBJ1-5; TRBD1 matches 11 bases. Germline V gene data show CDR1 as LNHDA and CDR2 as SQIVND (reference sequence). Trimming took 3 bases from V and 2 from J; bases not matched to a gene: 3. The CDR3 runs to 16 residues. The CDR3 DNA is TGTGCCAGTAGTATTTGGACAGGGGGCCGCAATCAGCCCCAGCATTTT. This codes for CASSIWTGGRNQPQHF.

This chain connects TRBV7-9 to TRBJ2-3, with D perhaps TRBD2 (6 bases). In germline, CDR1 is SEHNR, CDR2 FQNEAQ (reference sequence). V was pared by 1 base and J by 4 bases, with 12 bases between. The CDR3 covers 15 residues. The CDR3 DNA sequence: TGTGCCAGCAGCTTAGGGGAGACTAGTTCAGATACGCAGTATTTT. This sequence encodes CASSLGETSSDTQYF.

This clone has only one observation. The same CDR3 arises from other DNA sequences in this sample as well. CDR3 DNA: TGCGCCAGCAGCTCGGGACAGGTGAACACCGGGGAGCTGTTTTTT. It specifies CASSSGQVNTGELFF. J is TRBJ2-2 and V is TRBV5-1; TRBD1 aligns across 8 bases. The germline gives CDR1 SGHRS, CDR2 YFSETQ. V shed 3 bases and J 1 base; nucleotides not matched to a gene: 2. The CDR3 spans 15 residues.

The chain uses TRBV2 and TRBJ1-2, with unresolved D. Trimming took off 2 bases at V and 0 bases at J, with 10 bases between the two ends. This CDR3 region has 15 residues. The V gene's germline CDR1 is SNHLY and CDR2 FYNNEI. The CDR3 DNA reads as TGTGCCAGCAGTGAAACCCGGGAAGCTAACTATGGCTACACCTTC. Residues: CASSETREANYGYTF.

The table lists this clone with a count of one. CDR3 bases: TGCGCCAGCAGCTTCTCACCGGGACAGGGTAACTACGAGCAGTACTTC. The encoded protein is CASSFSPGQGNYEQYF. The V gene is TRBV5-1, the J gene TRBJ2-7; 9 nucleotides align to TRBD1. The V gene end was trimmed by 2 bases and the J gene end by 3 bases; junction bases not matched to a gene: 9. Looked up from germline, CDR1 is SGHRS and CDR2 is YFSETQ. This CDR3 contains 16 residues.

The rearrangement uses TRBV18 and TRBJ1-2; tentatively, D is TRBD1 (6 bases). The germline CDR1 and CDR2 sequences are KGHSH and LQKENI. The V gene lost 1 base and the J gene lost 6 bases, with 15 bases spanning the gap. CDR3 length: 15 residues. DNA for the CDR3: TGTGCCAGCTCACCACAGAATTCAGGGGATAATGGCTACACCTTC. Translation gives CASSPQNSGDNGYTF.

This chain joins TRBV3-1 (or the pseudogene TRBV3-2) and TRBJ2-3, with 12 bases identical to TRBD2. Germline values: CDR1 LGHDT, CDR2 YNNKEL (reference sequence). The trim removed 4 bases at V and 5 bases at J, leaving 10 bases unmatched. This CDR3 contains 17 residues. CDR3 amino acids: CASSPSLAGGRVDTQYF. DNA of the CDR3: TGTGCCAGCAGCCCGTCACTAGCGGGGGGTCGTGTAGATACGCAGTATTTT.

The chain joins TRBV19 to TRBJ2-5, with 11 bases aligning to TRBD2. From germline, CDR1 is LNHDA and CDR2 SQIVND (reference sequence). The trim removed 11 bases at V and 5 bases at J, leaving 13 bases unmatched. The CDR3 spans 15 residues. The CDR3 loop reads CASSPVAGGPETQYF. The CDR3 nucleotides are TGTGCCTCTTCACCTGTAGCGGGGGGGCCGGAGACCCAGTACTTC.

The V gene is TRBV6-4, the J gene TRBJ1-5; TRBD1 matches 7 bases. V gave up 4 bases and J gave up 6 bases; unmatched junction bases: 12. Germline V lookup: CDR1 MRHNA, CDR2 SNTAGT. The CDR3 contains 16 residues. CDR3 coding DNA: TGTGCCAGCAGTGGGCCTGATGACAGGGAGTCTCAGCCCCAGCATTTT. Amino acid sequence: CASSGPDDRESQPQHF.

The genes are TRBV7-9 and TRBJ1-6; 9 bases align to TRBD1. The CDR3 runs to 16 residues. V lost 1 base and J lost 9; bases outside the gene matches: 7. The germline CDR1 and CDR2 sequences are SEHNR and FQNEAQ (reference sequence). CDR3 amino acids: CASSLETGGSSSPLHF. CDR3 DNA: TGTGCCAGCAGCTTAGAAACAGGGGGCTCATCTTCACCCCTCCACTTT.

This chain joins TRBV27 and TRBJ1-5; 8 positions agree with TRBD1. The germline CDR1 and CDR2 sequences are MNHEY and SMNVEV (reference sequence). The CDR3 covers 14 residues. Trimming removed 5 bases from V and 6 bases from J; junction bases left unmatched: 6. CDR3 protein: CASSPWTGTQPQHF. Here the CDR3 DNA reads TGTGCCAGCAGTCCCTGGACAGGGACTCAGCCCCAGCATTTT.

The sample holds one count of this clone. J is TRBJ1-4 and V is TRBV10-2, with a tentative D call TRBD1 (5 bases). The CDR3 runs 15 residues. The germline CDR1 and CDR2 sequences are WSHSY and SAAADI. Trimming shortened V by 11 bases and J by 7 bases, and 23 bases separated the two germline ends. This CDR3 reads CAPREGPHRFEKLFF. CDR3 nucleotide sequence: TGCGCCCCCAGGGAGGGTCCTCATCGTTTTGAAAAACTGTTTTTT.

The chain is built from TRBV5-1 and TRBJ2-1; 8 bases align to TRBD2. There are 14 residues in the CDR3. Looked up from germline, CDR1 is SGHRS and CDR2 is YFSETQ. J lost 9 bases, V lost 5 bases, and 10 bases had no gene match. The DNA for the CDR3 is TGCGCCAGCAGTTCTACCGGGACTAGTATTGAGCAGTTCTTC. This translates into CASSSTGTSIEQFF.

The rearrangement uses TRBV25-1 and TRBJ1-2; the D is unclear. This CDR3 is built from 15 residues. The V end lost 5 bases, the J end lost 2 bases, and 15 bases lay between the germline ends. In germline, CDR1 is MGHDK, CDR2 SYGVNS. CDR3 region: CASSSIGRGNYGYTF. DNA for the CDR3: TGTGCCAGCAGTTCCATCGGACGGGGAAACTATGGCTACACCTTC.

The chain combines TRBV7-6 with TRBJ2-1; 7 bases are shared with TRBD2. Germline values: CDR1 SGHVS, CDR2 FNYEAQ. After removal of 4 bases from V and 0 bases from J, the junction contained 9 bases not matched to a gene. The CDR3 is made up of 17 amino acids. The chain's CDR3 is CASSSHFGGGSYNEQFF. The CDR3 DNA reads as TGTGCCAGCAGCTCCCACTTTGGGGGGGGCTCCTACAATGAGCAGTTCTTC.